A single sample gave rise to the 8 T cell receptor beta chains below, sequenced in a study of T cells in Graves' hyperthyroidism and ophthalmopathy. What was amplified from RNA transcripts were TCR beta CDR3 regions. Initially, a first-round RT-PCR of the TCR CDR3 employed the HTBI primer set. TCRdb independently ran MiXCR on the multiplex PCR reads; one entry per CDR3 protein. The table records over 700,000 distinct CDR3 sequences, around 19% of them present only once. Sequencing used blood. These TCRs come from a woman between 50 and 59 years old with Graves' hyperthyroidism that later progressed to Graves' ophthalmopathy.

Concerning this clonotype: With a much larger clone just one base away, this may be a read error. The chain joins TRBV5-6 to TRBJ1-5; TRBD1 matches at 9 bases. The CDR3 covers 13 residues. Germline values: CDR1 SGHDT, CDR2 YYEEEE. The CDR3 loop reads CTSSTGGAQPQHF. Written as DNA, the CDR3 is TGTACCAGCAGCACAGGGGGCGCACAGCCCCAGCATTTT.

This clonotype was recorded many times. V usage is TRBV27 and J usage is TRBJ2-1; TRBD2 is a possible D gene (5 bases). The length of the CDR3 is 16 residues. V gave up 5 bases and J gave up 7 bases, with 21 bases separating them. Germline V lookup: CDR1 MNHEY, CDR2 SMNVEV (reference sequence). CDR3 sequence (DNA): TGTGCCAGCAGTGTGCACCGGGCCCTAGCTGGGAATGAGCAGTTCTTC. It encodes CASSVHRALAGNEQFF.

About this clonotype: One end of the junction fails to match germline, which may point to a read error. The gene calls are TRBV3-1 and TRBJ1-3, with D possibly TRBD1 on 6 matching bases. Germline values: CDR1 LGHDT, CDR2 YNNKEL (reference sequence). The CDR3 consists of 16 residues. In nucleotides, the CDR3 is TGCGCCAGCAGTGAGCCGTCGGGGGCGTCGGGAAACACCATATATTTT. The encoded protein is CASSEPSGASGNTIYF.

Worth noting for this clonotype: A much larger clone differs from this one at a single base, so this may be a read error. The gene calls are TRBV13 and TRBJ2-7; 12 nucleotides align to TRBD2. From germline, CDR1 is PRHDT and CDR2 FYEKMQ (reference sequence). The CDR3 has 16 residues. This CDR3 reads CVSSAGTSGQPYEQYF. For the CDR3, the DNA is TGTGTCAGCAGCGCGGGGACTAGCGGGCAACCCTACGAGCAGTACTTC.

Remarks on this clonotype: The junction and the germline gene differ at one end; a read error may be behind it. The CDR3 is CASSLVMNQGCLF. As DNA, the CDR3 is TGTGCCAGCAGCTTAGTTATGAACCAGGGCTGTCTCTTC. This chain joins TRBV11-2 and TRBJ2-1, with D perhaps matching TRBD1 (5 bases). The CDR3 runs 13 residues. In germline, CDR1 is SGHAT, CDR2 FQNNGV.

This clonotype was seen ten or more times. This sequence joins TRBV12-3 or TRBV12-4 and TRBJ1-4; unclear D gene. Trimming left V 1 base short and J 8 bases short, with 14 bases between. The CDR3 has 15 residues. The CDR3 DNA reads as TGTGCCAGCAGTTTAGGGCTAAAACCGGGAGAAAAACTGTTTTTT. Protein product: CASSLGLKPGEKLFF.

The chain links TRBV5-5 to TRBJ2-1; 7 bases are shared with TRBD2. Germline CDR1 is SGHKS and CDR2 is YYEKEE (reference sequence). The CDR3 runs to 14 residues. J was trimmed by 7 bases and V by 7 bases; bases with no gene match: 11. The CDR3 bases are TGTGCCAGCCTGAATAGGCTAGCGGCAAATGAGCAGTTCTTC. Protein: CASLNRLAANEQFF. Full variable domain (outside the CDR3, taken from reference TRBV5-5 and TRBJ2-1): DAGVTQSPTHLIKTRGQQVTLRCSPISGHKSVSWYQQVLGQGPQFIFQYYEKEERGRGNFPDRFSARQFPNYSSELNVNALLLGDSALYLCASLNRLAANEQFFGPGTRLTVL.

This clonotype was seen at least ten times. The rearrangement joins TRBV15 to TRBJ1-1; D is uncertain. From germline, CDR1 is LNHNV and CDR2 YYDKDF (reference sequence). There are 12 residues in the CDR3. V was pared by 4 bases and J by 2 bases, with 5 bases between. The DNA of the CDR3 is TGTGCCACCAGCATCCCTAACACTGAAGCTTTCTTT. Its translation is CATSIPNTEAFF.